The entry that follows covers one T cell receptor (beta chain) sequence. Its antigen is not known. The junction shows a germline mismatch at one end, possibly a read error. Donors were all healthy Caucasians. The CDR3 totals 12 residues. Germline assignment: CDR1 SGHTS and CDR2 YDEGEE. The source of the sample is a study of identical twins. Notes on the study in general: Twin-shared out-of-frame alpha sequences showed excess low generation probability. Fewer insertions marked abundant cord blood beta clonotypes; young adult naive trended weakly, memory not at all.

TCRdb called the 5' RACE reads again in MiXCR, with one record for every CDR3 protein. The top ten clones hold 0.25% to 0.3% of a sample with around 1.7 million distinct CDR3 sequences, 32% of them seen once. The V gene is TRBV5-8, the J gene TRBJ1-2; unclear D gene. Sequencing input: cord blood. The origin of this receptor is a newborn girl in good health. The CDR3 DNA is TGTGCCGGCAGCTTTGCTAACTATGGCTACACCTTC. This encodes CAGSFANYGYTF. Using reference TRBV5-8 and TRBJ1-2 for the parts outside the CDR3, the full variable domain is EAGVTQSPTHLIKTRGQQATLRCSPISGHTSVYWYQQALGLGLQFLLWYDEGEERNRGNFPPRFSGRQFPNYSSELNVNALELEDSALYLCAGSFANYGYTFGSGTRLTVV.